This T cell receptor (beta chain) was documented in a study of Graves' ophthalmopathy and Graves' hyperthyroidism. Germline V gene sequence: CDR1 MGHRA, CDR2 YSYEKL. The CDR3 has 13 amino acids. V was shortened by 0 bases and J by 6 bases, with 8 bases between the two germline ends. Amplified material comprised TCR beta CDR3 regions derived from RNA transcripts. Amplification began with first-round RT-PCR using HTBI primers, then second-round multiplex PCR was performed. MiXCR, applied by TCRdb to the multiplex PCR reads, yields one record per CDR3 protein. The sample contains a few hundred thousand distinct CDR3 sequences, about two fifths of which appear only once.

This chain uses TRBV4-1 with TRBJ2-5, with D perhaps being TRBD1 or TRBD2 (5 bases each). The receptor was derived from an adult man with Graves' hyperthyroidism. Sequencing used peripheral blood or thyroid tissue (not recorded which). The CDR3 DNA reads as TGCGCCAGCAGCCAAGACGAGGGGAAGACCCAGTACTTC. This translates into CASSQDEGKTQYF.